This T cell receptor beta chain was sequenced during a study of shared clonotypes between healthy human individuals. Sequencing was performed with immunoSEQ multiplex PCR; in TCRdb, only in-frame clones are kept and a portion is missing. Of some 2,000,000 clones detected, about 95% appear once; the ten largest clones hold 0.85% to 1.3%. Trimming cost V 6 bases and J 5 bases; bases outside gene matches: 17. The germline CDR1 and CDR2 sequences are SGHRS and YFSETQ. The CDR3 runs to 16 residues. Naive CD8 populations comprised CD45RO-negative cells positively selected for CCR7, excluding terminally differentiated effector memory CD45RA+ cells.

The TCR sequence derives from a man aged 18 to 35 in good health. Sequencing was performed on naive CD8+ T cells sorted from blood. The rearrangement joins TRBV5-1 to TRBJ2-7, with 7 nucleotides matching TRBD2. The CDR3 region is CASTSSWGGPLNEQYF. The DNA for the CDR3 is TGCGCCAGCACCTCTTCGTGGGGAGGGCCCTTGAACGAGCAGTACTTC.